This T cell receptor beta chain emerged from a study of cytomegalovirus exposure and HLA in healthy donors. Broader study findings: Reports state that TCR beta sequences accurately predicted most subjects' HLA-A and HLA-B alleles. A later analysis found TCR association rates differed by HLA locus, highest for DRB1 and lowest for HLA-C. TCR beta chains associated with HLA were, in a later analysis, more clonally expanded than equally common others.

Germline V CDR1 and CDR2: ENHRY, SYGVKD. The CDR3 runs 16 residues. The PCR used 60 Vbeta and 13 Jbeta primers. The table came from immunoSEQ multiplex PCR; TCRdb's copy has only in-frame clones and leaves some out. Here the sample spans about 160,000 clones, more than 75% being singletons. In the case of this clone: What it binds is unknown.

Specimen: PBMCs. V gene TRBV10-3 combines with J gene TRBJ2-7, with a weak D call TRBD2 (5 bases). This clonotype was sampled from a man aged 18 to 30 in good health and CMV-seropositive. The chain's CDR3 is CATLAPGEGKVYEQYF. Here the CDR3 DNA reads TGTGCAACCCTAGCCCCGGGTGAAGGGAAAGTCTACGAGCAGTACTTC.